This TCR beta chain stems from a study of T cell responses to AZD1222 COVID-19 vaccine. General study findings and limits: Seropositivity was recorded at baseline in only a handful of AZD1222 recipients.

This table comes from immunoSEQ multiplex PCR, and its TCRdb copy is limited to in-frame clones, with some not included. The sample lists 90,000 or so clones, 80% to 90% occurring once. CDR1 is DFQATT and CDR2 is SNEGSKA in the germline V gene (reference sequence). The CDR3 has 14 residues. V gave up 3 bases and J gave up 3 bases, with 11 bases separating them. This clone was seen a few times. The antigen remains unidentified. The receptor was isolated from an adult in good health. The genes are TRBV20-1 and TRBJ2-2; a possible D gene is TRBD2 (5 bases). This specimen consisted of peripheral blood, obtained on day 0 of AZD1222 vaccination. CDR3 sequence reads: CSASTQDYTGELFF. In DNA form, the CDR3 reads TGCAGTGCTAGTACGCAGGACTACACCGGGGAGCTGTTTTTT.